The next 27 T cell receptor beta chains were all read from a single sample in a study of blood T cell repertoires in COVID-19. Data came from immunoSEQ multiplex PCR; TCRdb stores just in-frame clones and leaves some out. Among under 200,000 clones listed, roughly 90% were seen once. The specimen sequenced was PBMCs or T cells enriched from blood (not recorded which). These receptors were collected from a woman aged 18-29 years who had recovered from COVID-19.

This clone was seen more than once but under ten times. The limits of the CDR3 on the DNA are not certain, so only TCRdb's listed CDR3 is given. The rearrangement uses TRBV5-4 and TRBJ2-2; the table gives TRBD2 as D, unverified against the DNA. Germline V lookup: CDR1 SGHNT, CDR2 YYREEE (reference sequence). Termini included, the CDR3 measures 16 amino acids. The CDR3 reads CASSTSDGANTGELFF.

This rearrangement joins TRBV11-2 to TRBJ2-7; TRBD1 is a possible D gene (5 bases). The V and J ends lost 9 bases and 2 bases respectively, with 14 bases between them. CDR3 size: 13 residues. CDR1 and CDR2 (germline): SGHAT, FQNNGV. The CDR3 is CASLLGQTYEQYF. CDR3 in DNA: TGTGCCAGTCTTTTGGGGCAAACCTACGAGCAGTACTTC.

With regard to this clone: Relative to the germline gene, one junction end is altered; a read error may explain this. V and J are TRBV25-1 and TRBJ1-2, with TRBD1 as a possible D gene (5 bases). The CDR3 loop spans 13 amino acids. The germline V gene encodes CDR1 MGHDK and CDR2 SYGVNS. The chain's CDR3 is CASSESAGSPHIF. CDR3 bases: TGTGCCAGCAGTGAATCGGCAGGGTCCCCGCATATATTC.

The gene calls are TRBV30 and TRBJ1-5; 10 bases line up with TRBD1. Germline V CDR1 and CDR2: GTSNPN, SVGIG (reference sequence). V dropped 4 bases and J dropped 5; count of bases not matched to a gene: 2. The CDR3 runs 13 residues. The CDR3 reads CAWTGTGDQPQHF. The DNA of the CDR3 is TGTGCCTGGACCGGGACAGGGGATCAGCCCCAGCATTTT. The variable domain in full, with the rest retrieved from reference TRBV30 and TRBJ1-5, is SQTIHQWPATLVQPVGSPLSLECTVEGTSNPNLYWYRQAAGRGLQLLFYSVGIGQISSEVPQNLSASRPQDRQFILSSKKLLLSDSGFYLCAWTGTGDQPQHFGDGTRLSIL.

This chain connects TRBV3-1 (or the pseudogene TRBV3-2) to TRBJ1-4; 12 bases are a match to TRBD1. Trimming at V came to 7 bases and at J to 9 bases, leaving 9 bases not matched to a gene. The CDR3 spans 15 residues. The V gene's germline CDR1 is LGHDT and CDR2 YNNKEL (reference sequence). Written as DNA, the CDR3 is TGTGCCAGCACCGCAGCCGGGACAGGGGGCCAAAAACTGTTTTTT. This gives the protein CASTAAGTGGQKLFF.

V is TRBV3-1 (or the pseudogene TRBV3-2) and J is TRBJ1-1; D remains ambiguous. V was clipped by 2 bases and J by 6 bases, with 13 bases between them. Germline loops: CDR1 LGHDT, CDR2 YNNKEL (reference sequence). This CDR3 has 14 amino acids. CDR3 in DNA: TGTGCCAGCAGCCAATGGGAGGGATCCCCTGAAGCTTTCTTT. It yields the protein CASSQWEGSPEAFF.

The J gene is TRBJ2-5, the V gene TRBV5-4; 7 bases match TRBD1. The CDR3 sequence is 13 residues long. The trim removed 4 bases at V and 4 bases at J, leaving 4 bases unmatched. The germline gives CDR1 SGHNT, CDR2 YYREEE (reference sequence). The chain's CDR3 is CASSGRGRETQYF. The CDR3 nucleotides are TGTGCCAGCAGCGGCAGGGGGAGAGAGACCCAGTACTTC. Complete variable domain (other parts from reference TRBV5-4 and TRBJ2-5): ETGVTQSPTHLIKTRGQQVTLRCSSQSGHNTVSWYQQALGQGPQFIFQYYREEENGRGNFPPRFSGLQFPNYSSELNVNALELDDSALYLCASSGRGRETQYFGPGTRLLVL.

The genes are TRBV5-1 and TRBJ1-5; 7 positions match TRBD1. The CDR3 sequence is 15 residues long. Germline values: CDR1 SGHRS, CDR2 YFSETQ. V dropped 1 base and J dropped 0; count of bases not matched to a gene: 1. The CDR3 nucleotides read TGCGCCAGCAGCTTGACAGGGGCTAGCAATCAGCCCCAGCATTTT. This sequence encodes CASSLTGASNQPQHF. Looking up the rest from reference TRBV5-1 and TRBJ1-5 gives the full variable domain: KAGVTQTPRYLIKTRGQQVTLSCSPISGHRSVSWYQQTPGQGLQFLFEYFSETQRNKGNFPGRFSGRQFSNSRSEMNVSTLELGDSALYLCASSLTGASNQPQHFGDGTRLSIL.

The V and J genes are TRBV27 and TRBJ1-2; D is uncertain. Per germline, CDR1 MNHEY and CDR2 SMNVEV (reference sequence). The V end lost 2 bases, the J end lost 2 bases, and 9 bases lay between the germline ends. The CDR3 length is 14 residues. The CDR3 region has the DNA TGTGCCAGCAGTTTAGTGGGAGGGAACTATGGCTACACCTTC. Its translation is CASSLVGGNYGYTF.

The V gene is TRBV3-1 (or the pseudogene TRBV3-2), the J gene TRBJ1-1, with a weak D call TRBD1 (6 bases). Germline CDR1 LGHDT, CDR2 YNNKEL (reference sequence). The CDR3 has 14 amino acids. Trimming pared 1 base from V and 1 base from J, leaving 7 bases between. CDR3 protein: CASSQVGGNTEAFF. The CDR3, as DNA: TGTGCCAGCAGCCAAGTAGGGGGGAACACTGAAGCTTTCTTT.

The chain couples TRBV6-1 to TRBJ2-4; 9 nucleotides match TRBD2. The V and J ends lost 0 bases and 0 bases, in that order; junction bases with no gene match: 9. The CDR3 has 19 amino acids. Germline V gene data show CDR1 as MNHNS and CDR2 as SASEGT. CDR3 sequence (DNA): TGTGCCAGCAGTGAAGCGGGGGCTAGCGGGGATTTAGCCAAAAACATTCAGTACTTC. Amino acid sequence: CASSEAGASGDLAKNIQYF.

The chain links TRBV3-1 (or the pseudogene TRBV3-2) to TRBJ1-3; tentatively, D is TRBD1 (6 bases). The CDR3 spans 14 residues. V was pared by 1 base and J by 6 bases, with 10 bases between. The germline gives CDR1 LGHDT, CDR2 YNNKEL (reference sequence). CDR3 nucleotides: TGTGCCAGCAGCCAAGGGACAGAAGTAAACACCATATATTTT. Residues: CASSQGTEVNTIYF.

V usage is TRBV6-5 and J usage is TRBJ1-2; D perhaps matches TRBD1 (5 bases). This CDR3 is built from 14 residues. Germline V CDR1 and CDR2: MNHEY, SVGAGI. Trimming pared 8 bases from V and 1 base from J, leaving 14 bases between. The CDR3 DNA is TGTGCCAGCGTAATTCTGGGGCGTAACTATGGCTACACCTTC. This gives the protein CASVILGRNYGYTF.

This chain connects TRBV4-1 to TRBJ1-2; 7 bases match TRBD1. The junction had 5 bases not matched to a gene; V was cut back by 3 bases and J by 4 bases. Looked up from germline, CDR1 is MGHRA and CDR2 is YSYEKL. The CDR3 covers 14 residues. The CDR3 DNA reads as TGCGCCAGCAGCCAGACCCGGGACAGCTATGGCTACACCTTC. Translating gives CASSQTRDSYGYTF.

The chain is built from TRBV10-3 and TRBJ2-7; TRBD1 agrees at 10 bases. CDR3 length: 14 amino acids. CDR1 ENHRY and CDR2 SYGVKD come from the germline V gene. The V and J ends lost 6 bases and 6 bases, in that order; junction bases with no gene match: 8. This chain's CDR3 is CAIRPGQGTGEQYF. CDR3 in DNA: TGTGCCATCAGACCGGGACAGGGGACAGGCGAGCAGTACTTC.

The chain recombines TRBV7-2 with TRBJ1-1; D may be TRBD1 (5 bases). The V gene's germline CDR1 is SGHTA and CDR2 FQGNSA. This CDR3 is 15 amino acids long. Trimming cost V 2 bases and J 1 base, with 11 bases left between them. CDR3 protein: CASSLRWGPNTEAFF. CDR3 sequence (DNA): TGTGCCAGCAGCTTAAGGTGGGGCCCGAACACTGAAGCTTTCTTT.

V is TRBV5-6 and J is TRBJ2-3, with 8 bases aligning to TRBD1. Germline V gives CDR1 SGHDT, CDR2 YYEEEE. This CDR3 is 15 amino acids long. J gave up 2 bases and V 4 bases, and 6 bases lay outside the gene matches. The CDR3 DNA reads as TGTGCCAGCAGCCCTGGGACAGGATCCACAGATACGCAGTATTTT. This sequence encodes CASSPGTGSTDTQYF.

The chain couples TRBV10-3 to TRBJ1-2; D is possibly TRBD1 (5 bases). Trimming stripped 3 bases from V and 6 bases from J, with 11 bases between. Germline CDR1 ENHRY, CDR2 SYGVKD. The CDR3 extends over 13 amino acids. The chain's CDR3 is CAISDREVDGYTF. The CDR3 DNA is TGTGCCATCAGTGACAGGGAAGTTGATGGCTACACCTTC.

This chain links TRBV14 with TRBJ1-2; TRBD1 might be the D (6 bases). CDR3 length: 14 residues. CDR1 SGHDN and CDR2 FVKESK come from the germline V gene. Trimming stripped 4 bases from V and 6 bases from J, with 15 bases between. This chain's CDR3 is CASSPYGTRNGYTF. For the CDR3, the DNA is TGTGCCAGCAGCCCCTATGGGACAAGAAATGGCTACACCTTC.

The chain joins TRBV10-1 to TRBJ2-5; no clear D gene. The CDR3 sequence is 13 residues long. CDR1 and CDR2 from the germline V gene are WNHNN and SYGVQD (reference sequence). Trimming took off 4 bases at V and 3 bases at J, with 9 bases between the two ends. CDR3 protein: CASSAKAEETQYF. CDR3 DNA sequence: TGCGCCAGCAGTGCCAAGGCGGAAGAGACCCAGTACTTC.

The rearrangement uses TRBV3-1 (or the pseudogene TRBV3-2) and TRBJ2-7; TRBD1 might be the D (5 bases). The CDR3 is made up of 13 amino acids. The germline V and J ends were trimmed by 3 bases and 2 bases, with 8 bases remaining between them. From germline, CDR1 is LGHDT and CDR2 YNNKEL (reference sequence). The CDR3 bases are TGTGCCAGCAGCCACGACAGCGCCTACGAGCAGTACTTC. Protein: CASSHDSAYEQYF.

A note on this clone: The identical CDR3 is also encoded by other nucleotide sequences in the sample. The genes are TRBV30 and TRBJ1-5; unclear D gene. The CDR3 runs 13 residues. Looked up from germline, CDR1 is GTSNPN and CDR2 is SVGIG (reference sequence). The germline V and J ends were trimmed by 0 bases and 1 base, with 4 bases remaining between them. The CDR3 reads CAWSVASNQPQHF. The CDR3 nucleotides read TGTGCCTGGAGTGTGGCAAGCAATCAGCCCCAGCATTTT.

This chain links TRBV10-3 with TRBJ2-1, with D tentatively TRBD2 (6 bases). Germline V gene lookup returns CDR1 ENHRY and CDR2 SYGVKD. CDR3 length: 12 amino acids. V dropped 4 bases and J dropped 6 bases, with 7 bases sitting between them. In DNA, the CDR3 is TGTGCCATCAGTGCGACTAGCAATGAGCAGTTCTTC. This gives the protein CAISATSNEQFF.

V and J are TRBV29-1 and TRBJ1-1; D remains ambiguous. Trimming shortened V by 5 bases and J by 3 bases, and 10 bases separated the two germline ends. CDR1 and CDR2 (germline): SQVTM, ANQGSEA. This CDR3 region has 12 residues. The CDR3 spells CSVIKGDTEAFF. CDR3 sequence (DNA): TGCAGCGTTATTAAGGGAGACACTGAAGCTTTCTTT. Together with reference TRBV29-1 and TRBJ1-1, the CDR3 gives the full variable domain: SAVISQKPSRDICQRGTSLTIQCQVDSQVTMMFWYRQQPGQSLTLIATANQGSEATYESGFVIDKFPISRPNLTFSTLTVSNMSPEDSSIYLCSVIKGDTEAFFGQGTRLTVV.

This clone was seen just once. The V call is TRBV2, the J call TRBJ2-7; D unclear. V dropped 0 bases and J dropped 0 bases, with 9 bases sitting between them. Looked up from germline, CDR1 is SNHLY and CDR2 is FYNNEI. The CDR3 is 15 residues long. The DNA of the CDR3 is TGTGCCAGCAGTGAAGCGATATACAGCTCCTACGAGCAGTACTTC. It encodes CASSEAIYSSYEQYF.

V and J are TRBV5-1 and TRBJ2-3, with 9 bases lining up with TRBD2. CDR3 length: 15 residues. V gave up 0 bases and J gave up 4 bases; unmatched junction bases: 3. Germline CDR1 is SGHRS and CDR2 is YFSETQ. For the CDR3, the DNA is TGCGCCAGCAGCTTGGGTAGCGGGGGCTCAGATACGCAGTATTTT. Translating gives CASSLGSGGSDTQYF.

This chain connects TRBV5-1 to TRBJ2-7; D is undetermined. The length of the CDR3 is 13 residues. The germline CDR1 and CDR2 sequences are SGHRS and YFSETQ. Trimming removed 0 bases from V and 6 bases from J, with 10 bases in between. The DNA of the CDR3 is TGCGCCAGCAGCTTGGGTCAGGCCGGCGAGCAGTACTTC. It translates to CASSLGQAGEQYF.